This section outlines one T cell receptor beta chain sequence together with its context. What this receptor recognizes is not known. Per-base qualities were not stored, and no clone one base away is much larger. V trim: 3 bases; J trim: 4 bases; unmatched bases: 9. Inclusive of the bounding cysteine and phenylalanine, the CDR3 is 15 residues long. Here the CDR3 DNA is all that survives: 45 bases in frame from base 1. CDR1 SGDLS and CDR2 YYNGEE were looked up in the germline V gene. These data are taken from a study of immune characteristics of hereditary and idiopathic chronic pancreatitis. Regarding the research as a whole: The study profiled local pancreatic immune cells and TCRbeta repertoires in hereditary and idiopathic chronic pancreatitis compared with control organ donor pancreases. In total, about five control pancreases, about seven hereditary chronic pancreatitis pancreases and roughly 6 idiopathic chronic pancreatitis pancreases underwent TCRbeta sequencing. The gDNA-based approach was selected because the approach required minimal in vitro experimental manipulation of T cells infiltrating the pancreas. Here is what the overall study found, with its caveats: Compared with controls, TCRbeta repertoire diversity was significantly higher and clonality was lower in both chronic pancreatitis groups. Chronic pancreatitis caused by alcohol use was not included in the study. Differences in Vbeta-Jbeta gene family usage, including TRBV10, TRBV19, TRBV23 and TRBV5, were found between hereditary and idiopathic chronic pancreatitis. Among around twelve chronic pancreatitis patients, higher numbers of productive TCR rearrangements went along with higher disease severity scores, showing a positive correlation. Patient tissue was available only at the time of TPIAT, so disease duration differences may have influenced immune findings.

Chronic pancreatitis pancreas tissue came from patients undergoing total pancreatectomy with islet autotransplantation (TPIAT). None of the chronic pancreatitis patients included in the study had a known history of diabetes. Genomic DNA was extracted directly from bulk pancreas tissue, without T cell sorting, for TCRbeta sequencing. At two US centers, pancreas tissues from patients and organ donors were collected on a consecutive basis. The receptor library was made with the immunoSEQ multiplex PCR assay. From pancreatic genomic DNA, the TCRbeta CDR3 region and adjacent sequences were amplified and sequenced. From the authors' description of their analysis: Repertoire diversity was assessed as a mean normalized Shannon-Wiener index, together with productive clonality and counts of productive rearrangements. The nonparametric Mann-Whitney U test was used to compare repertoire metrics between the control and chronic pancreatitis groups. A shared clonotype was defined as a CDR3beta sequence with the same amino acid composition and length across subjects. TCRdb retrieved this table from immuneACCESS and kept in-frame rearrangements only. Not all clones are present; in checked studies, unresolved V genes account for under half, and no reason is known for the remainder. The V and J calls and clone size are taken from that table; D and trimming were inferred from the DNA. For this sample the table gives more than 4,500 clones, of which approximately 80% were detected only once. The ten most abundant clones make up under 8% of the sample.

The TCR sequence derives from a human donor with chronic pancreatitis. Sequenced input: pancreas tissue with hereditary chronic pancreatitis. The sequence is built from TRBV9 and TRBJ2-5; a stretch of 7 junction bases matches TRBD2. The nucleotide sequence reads TGTGCCAGCAGCGCCTACGGGACGGGAGGAGAGACCCAGTACTTC. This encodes CASSAYGTGGETQYF. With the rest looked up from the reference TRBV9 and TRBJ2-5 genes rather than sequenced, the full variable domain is DSGVTQTPKHLITATGQRVTLRCSPRSGDLSVYWYQQSLDQGLQFLIQYYNGEERAKGNILERFSAQQFPDLHSELNLSSLELGDSALYFCASSAYGTGGETQYFGPGTRLLVL.